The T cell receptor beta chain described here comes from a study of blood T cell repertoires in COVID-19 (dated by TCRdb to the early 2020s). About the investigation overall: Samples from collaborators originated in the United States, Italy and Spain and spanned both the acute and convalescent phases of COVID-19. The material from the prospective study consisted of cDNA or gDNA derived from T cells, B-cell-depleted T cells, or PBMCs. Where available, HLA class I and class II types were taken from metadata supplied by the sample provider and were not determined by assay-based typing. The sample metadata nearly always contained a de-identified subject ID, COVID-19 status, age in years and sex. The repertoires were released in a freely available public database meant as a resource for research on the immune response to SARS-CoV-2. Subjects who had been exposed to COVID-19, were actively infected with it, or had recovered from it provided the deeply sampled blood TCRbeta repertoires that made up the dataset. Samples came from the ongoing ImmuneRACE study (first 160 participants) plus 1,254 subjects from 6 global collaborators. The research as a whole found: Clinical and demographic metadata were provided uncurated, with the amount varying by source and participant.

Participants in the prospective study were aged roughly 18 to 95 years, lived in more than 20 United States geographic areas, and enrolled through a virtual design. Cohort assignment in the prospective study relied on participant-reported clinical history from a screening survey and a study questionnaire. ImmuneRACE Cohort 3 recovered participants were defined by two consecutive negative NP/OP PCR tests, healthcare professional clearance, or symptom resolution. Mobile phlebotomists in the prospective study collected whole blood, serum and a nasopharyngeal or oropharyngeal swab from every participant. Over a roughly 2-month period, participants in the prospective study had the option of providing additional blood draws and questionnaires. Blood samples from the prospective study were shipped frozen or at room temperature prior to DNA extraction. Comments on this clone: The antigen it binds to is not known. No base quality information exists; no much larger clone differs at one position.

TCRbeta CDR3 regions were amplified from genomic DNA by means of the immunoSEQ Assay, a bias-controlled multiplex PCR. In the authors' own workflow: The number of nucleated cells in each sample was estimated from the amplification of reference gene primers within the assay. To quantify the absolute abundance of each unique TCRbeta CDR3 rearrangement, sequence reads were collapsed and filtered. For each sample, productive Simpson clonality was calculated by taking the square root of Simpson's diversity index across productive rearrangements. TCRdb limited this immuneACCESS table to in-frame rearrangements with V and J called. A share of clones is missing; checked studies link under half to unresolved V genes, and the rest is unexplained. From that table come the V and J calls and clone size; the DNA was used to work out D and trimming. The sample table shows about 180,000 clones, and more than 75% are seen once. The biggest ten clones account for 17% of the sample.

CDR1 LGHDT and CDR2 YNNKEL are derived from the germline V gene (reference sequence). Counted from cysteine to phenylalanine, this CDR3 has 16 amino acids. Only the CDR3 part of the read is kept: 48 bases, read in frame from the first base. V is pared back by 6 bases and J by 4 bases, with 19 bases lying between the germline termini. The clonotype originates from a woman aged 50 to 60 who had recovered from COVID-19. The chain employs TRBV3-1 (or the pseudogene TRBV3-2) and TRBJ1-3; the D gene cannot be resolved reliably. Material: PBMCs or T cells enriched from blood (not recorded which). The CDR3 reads CASRRGTTGAGNTIYF. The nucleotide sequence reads TGTGCCAGCAGACGGGGAACTACCGGCGCCGGAAACACCATATATTTT.